This TCR beta chain was captured by sequencing in a study of T-cell memory formation after mild COVID-19. V lost 0 bases and J lost 0, with 9 bases in between. The length of the CDR3 is 15 residues. Germline V gene lookup returns CDR1 MNHEY and CDR2 SVGAGI. Study-level results: Those CD4+ clones that contracted were mainly in CM and EM (CD8+ ones in EMRA). Nothing confirmed that second-wave clones peaking on day 37 were specific for SARS-CoV-2.

This clonotype has just a few counts. Its target is unknown. Constant-segment primers served in 5'RACE that generated TCR alpha and TCR beta cDNA libraries bearing sample barcodes and UMIs. One entry per CDR3 protein, called by TCRdb with MiXCR from the 5' RACE reads. The sample holds some 340,000 distinct CDR3 sequences; roughly 13% are singletons and the top ten take roughly a fifth. Sequencing was performed on PBMCs or a T cell subset sorted from them (not recorded which). This sequence joins TRBV6-5 and TRBJ2-7, with a tentative D call TRBD2 (5 bases). The TCR sequence derives from a man in his late teens or twenties who had mild COVID-19 (a few samples of this study predate the infection). Cell type and time point are not known. In DNA form, the CDR3 reads TGTGCCAGCAGTTACTCGGACGGGAACTCCTACGAGCAGTACTTC. It is translated as CASSYSDGNSYEQYF.